The clone carrying this T cell receptor (beta chain) was seen once. Antigen specificity is unknown. In the PCR, 60 Vbeta and 13 Jbeta primers were used. Measured with immunoSEQ multiplex PCR; TCRdb has only the in-frame clones, and not every one. The table records fewer than 80,000 clones, roughly 71% of them present only once. The data stem from a study of cytomegalovirus exposure and HLA in healthy donors. General study points: Specificity for CMV antigens was confirmed in vitro for a few of the CMV-associated chains. When analyzed later, a missense DCLRE1C variant was found to be linked to TCR beta V- and J-gene trimming. Reportedly, a later analysis found an Asian-associated ancestry cluster had fewer N-insertions than the approximately 670-donor mean. Cytomegalovirus status was reportedly diagnosed by the classifier with high specificity and sensitivity.

The germline gives CDR1 PRHDT, CDR2 FYEKMQ (reference sequence). This CDR3 contains 15 residues. Trimming removed 2 bases from V and 5 bases from J, with 13 bases in between. The TCR originated in a man over 45 in good health and CMV-seropositive. The chain recombines TRBV13 with TRBJ2-1, with D possibly being TRBD2 (6 bases). Sequenced material: PBMCs. Written as DNA, the CDR3 is TGTGCCAGCAGCTTATACGTAGGAGGGAACAATGAGCAGTTCTTC. Encoded protein: CASSLYVGGNNEQFF.